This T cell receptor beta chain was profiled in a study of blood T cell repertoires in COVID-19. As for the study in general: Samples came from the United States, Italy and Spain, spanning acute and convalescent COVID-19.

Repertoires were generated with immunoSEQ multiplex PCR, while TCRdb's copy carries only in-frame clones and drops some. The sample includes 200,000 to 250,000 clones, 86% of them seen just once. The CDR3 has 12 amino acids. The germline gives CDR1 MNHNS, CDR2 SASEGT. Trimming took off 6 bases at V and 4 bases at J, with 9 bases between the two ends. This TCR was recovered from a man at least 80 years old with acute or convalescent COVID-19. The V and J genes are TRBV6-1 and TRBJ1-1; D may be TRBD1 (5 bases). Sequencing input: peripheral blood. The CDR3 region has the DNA TGTGCCAGCAGCCCCAGGGTCACTGAAGCTTTCTTT. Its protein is CASSPRVTEAFF.